The 17 T cell receptor beta chains given below trace back to one sample, sequenced in a study of cytomegalovirus exposure and HLA in healthy donors. PCR employed 60 Vbeta and 13 Jbeta primers. Sequencing used immunoSEQ multiplex PCR; TCRdb keeps in-frame clones, though not all of them. The table includes around 170,000 clones, around 72% detected once. The source material was PBMCs. These receptors were obtained from a woman aged 45-65 years in good health and CMV-seropositive.

This clone was counted a single time. V is TRBV29-1 and J is TRBJ1-3; D gene ambiguous. Germline V gene sequence: CDR1 SQVTM, CDR2 ANQGSEA. CDR3 length equals 13 residues. Trimming cost V 4 bases and J 0 bases, with 7 bases left between them. CDR3 coding DNA: TGCAGCGTTGGGCGCGGCTCTGGAAACACCATATATTTT. Residues: CSVGRGSGNTIYF.

The rearrangement joins TRBV14 to TRBJ2-1, with 8 positions matching TRBD2. The CDR3 length is 17 residues. CDR1 is SGHDN and CDR2 is FVKESK in the germline V gene. V lost 3 bases and J lost 6; bases outside the gene matches: 13. The CDR3 spells CASSQRLGTRVINEQFF. The CDR3 nucleotides are TGTGCCAGCAGCCAGAGGCTGGGGACTAGGGTTATCAATGAGCAGTTCTTC.

This chain uses TRBV11-3 with TRBJ2-2; TRBD2 might be the D (7 bases). V was trimmed by 7 bases and J by 0 bases, leaving 15 bases between them. CDR3 length equals 16 residues. Looked up from germline, CDR1 is SGHNT and CDR2 is YENEEA. The CDR3 sequence: CASNQWGGTNTGELFF. CDR3 DNA sequence: TGTGCCAGCAACCAATGGGGGGGCACGAACACCGGGGAGCTGTTTTTT.

Regarding this clone: At one of its ends the junction is not consistent with the germline gene, which may arise from a read error. V and J are TRBV5-1 and TRBJ2-6; 8 positions match TRBD1. CDR1 and CDR2 from the germline V gene are SGHRS and YFSETQ. CDR3 length equals 18 residues. The CDR3, as DNA: TGCGCCAGCAGCCCCCTGGCAGGGGGCAGCTCTGGGGCCAACGGCCTGACTTTC. As protein: CASSPLAGGSSGANGLTF.

This clone showed up just a few times. In the same sample, other DNA sequences code for this CDR3. J is TRBJ2-1 and V is TRBV7-2; D gene uncertain. Trimming shortened V by 0 bases and J by 5 bases, and 5 bases separated the two germline ends. CDR1 SGHTA and CDR2 FQGNSA come from the germline V gene. The CDR3 totals 13 residues. The CDR3 sequence: CASSLASDNEQFF. CDR3 coding DNA: TGTGCCAGCAGCTTAGCTTCAGACAATGAGCAGTTCTTC.

The table lists this clone with a few counts. DNA for the CDR3: TGTGCCAGCAGCTTGGAAGGGGGTCGAAGTACGCAGTATTTT. Residues: CASSLEGGRSTQYF. The chain couples TRBV5-6 to TRBJ2-3; D perhaps matches TRBD1 (6 bases). V lost 0 bases and J lost 8, with 13 bases in between. This CDR3 is built from 14 residues. Germline V lookup: CDR1 SGHDT, CDR2 YYEEEE.

The CDR3 loop reads CASSQGGGRRDYGYTF. The DNA for the CDR3 is TGCGCCAGCAGCCAAGGAGGGGGTCGACGGGATTATGGCTACACCTTC. V gene TRBV4-1 combines with J gene TRBJ1-2, with D perhaps matching TRBD1 (6 bases). There are 16 residues in the CDR3. Trimming pared 1 base from V and 5 bases from J, leaving 17 bases between. Germline lookup yields CDR1 MGHRA and CDR2 YSYEKL.

The chain employs TRBV28 and TRBJ2-1, with TRBD2 matching 13 bases. Losses at the gene ends were 6 bases for V and 2 bases for J; bases not matched to a gene: 4. This CDR3 contains 16 residues. CDR1 is MDHEN, CDR2 SYDVKM, per germline. The CDR3 region is CASSLLAGGAYNEQFF. The CDR3 DNA is TGTGCCAGCAGCTTACTAGCGGGGGGGGCCTACAATGAGCAGTTCTTC.

The chain employs TRBV5-4 and TRBJ2-1; 8 bases are a match to TRBD2. V shed 5 bases and J 0 bases; nucleotides not matched to a gene: 4. Germline V lookup: CDR1 SGHNT, CDR2 YYREEE (reference sequence). The CDR3 is 15 residues long. The CDR3, as DNA: TGTGCCAGCAGGACCGGGACTAGCTCCTACAATGAGCAGTTCTTC. This sequence encodes CASRTGTSSYNEQFF.

The V gene is TRBV19, the J gene TRBJ1-2; TRBD1 agrees at 9 bases. V dropped 7 bases and J dropped 7; count of bases not matched to a gene: 10. CDR1 is LNHDA and CDR2 is SQIVND in the germline V gene (reference sequence). CDR3 length: 14 residues. In DNA, the CDR3 is TGTGCCAGTACGGTAGGGGACAGGGTACGTGGCTACACCTTC. This translates into CASTVGDRVRGYTF.

The chain recombines TRBV2 with TRBJ1-1; 8 nucleotides agree with TRBD1. V shed 6 bases, J shed 6 bases, and the junction held 9 bases outside the gene matches. The germline V gene encodes CDR1 SNHLY and CDR2 FYNNEI. The CDR3 covers 14 residues. The CDR3, as DNA: TGTGCCAGCAGAGACGGACAGGGTCGAGCTGAAGCTTTCTTT. This codes for CASRDGQGRAEAFF.

The genes are TRBV5-1 and TRBJ2-5; the match to TRBD2 covers 11 bases. Germline values: CDR1 SGHRS, CDR2 YFSETQ. The trim removed 3 bases at V and 5 bases at J, leaving 6 bases unmatched. There are 15 residues in the CDR3. The CDR3 protein is CASSSLAGGRETQYF. CDR3 DNA: TGCGCCAGCAGCTCCCTAGCGGGGGGCCGTGAGACCCAGTACTTC.

V is TRBV7-9 and J is TRBJ1-4; 7 positions agree with TRBD1. The CDR3 sequence is 16 residues long. With V trimmed by 5 bases and J by 4 bases, 10 bases remained unmatched. Germline CDR1 is SEHNR and CDR2 is FQNEAQ (reference sequence). The CDR3 region has the DNA TGTGCCAGCAGCCCTGGACAGGTCGGCTATAATGAAAAACTGTTTTTT. This translates into CASSPGQVGYNEKLFF. The full variable domain, rest sourced from reference TRBV7-9 and TRBJ1-4, is DTGVSQNPRHKITKRGQNVTFRCDPISEHNRLYWYRQTLGQGPEFLTYFQNEAQLEKSRLLSDRFSAERPKGSFSTLEIQRTEQGDSAMYLCASSPGQVGYNEKLFFGSGTQLSVL.

The gene calls are TRBV7-9 and TRBJ2-7; 7 bases map to TRBD1. The CDR3 runs 16 residues. V trimming: 0 bases; J trimming: 2 bases; junction bases outside the gene matches: 7. Germline V lookup: CDR1 SEHNR, CDR2 FQNEAQ (reference sequence). The CDR3: CASSLARQGPPYEQYF. CDR3 coding DNA: TGTGCCAGCAGCTTAGCGCGACAGGGACCCCCCTACGAGCAGTACTTC.

The chain employs TRBV18 and TRBJ2-1; 12 bases line up with TRBD2. The germline V gene has CDR1 KGHSH and CDR2 LQKENI. The length of the CDR3 is 18 residues. V lost 3 bases to trimming and J lost 1 base; unmatched junction nucleotides: 7. The DNA of the CDR3 is TGTGCCAGCTCACCCTCAGGGACTAGCGGGCGGTCCTACAATGAGCAGTTCTTC. This sequence encodes CASSPSGTSGRSYNEQFF.

This chain joins TRBV2 and TRBJ2-5, with 9 bases matching TRBD1. The trim removed 4 bases at V and 6 bases at J, leaving 3 bases unmatched. Looked up from germline, CDR1 is SNHLY and CDR2 is FYNNEI. The CDR3 loop spans 13 amino acids. The CDR3 protein is CASSGQGGKTQYF. DNA for the CDR3: TGTGCCAGCAGTGGACAGGGGGGAAAGACCCAGTACTTC.

The genes are TRBV9 and TRBJ1-1, with D maybe TRBD1 (5 bases). This CDR3 has 13 residues. V lost 3 bases and J 2 bases, leaving 8 bases between the germline ends. CDR1 SGDLS and CDR2 YYNGEE come from the germline V gene. The CDR3 DNA follows: TGTGCCAGCAGCGGCGGGGCAAACACTGAAGCTTTCTTT. Amino acid sequence: CASSGGANTEAFF. Using reference TRBV9 and TRBJ1-1 for the parts outside the CDR3, the full variable domain is DSGVTQTPKHLITATGQRVTLRCSPRSGDLSVYWYQQSLDQGLQFLIQYYNGEERAKGNILERFSAQQFPDLHSELNLSSLELGDSALYFCASSGGANTEAFFGQGTRLTVV.